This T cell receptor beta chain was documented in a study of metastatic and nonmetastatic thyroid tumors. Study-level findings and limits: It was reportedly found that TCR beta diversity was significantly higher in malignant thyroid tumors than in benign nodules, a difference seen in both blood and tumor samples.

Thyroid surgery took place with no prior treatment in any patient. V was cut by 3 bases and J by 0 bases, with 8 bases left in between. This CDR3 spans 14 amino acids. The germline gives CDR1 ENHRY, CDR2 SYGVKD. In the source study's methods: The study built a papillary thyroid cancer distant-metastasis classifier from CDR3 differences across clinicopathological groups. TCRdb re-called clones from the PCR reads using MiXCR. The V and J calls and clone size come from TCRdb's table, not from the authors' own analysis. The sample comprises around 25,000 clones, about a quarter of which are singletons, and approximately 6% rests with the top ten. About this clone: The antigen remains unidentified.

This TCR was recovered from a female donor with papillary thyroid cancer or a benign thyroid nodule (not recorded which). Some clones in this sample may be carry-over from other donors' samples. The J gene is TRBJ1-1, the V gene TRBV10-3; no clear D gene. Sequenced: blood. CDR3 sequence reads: CAISESDMNTEAFF. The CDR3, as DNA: TGTGCCATCAGTGAATCGGATATGAACACTGAAGCTTTCTTT.